This T cell receptor beta chain emerged from a study of T cell responses to AZD1222 COVID-19 vaccine. Study-wide findings and caveats: Spike-specific TCR repertoires showed rising breadth and depth after two AZD1222 doses. Baseline serology detected seropositivity in only a handful of AZD1222 recipients. Donors skewed white British and female; clonal diversity was possibly underestimated.

The table came from immunoSEQ multiplex PCR; TCRdb's copy has only in-frame clones and leaves some out. The sample lists approximately 70,000 clones; 80% to 90% were seen once. As concerns this clone: Its antigen is still unknown.

Germline V gene lookup returns CDR1 SGHNT and CDR2 YYREEE (reference sequence). The CDR3 is made up of 13 amino acids. V was trimmed by 6 bases and J by 3 bases, leaving 9 bases between them. The chain links TRBV5-4 to TRBJ2-2; the D is unclear. The sequence was collected from an adult in good health. Specimen: peripheral blood, collected on day 0 of AZD1222 vaccination. CDR3 nucleotide sequence: TGTGCCAGCACCCCACGGGACACCGGGGAGCTGTTTTTT. Its protein product is CASTPRDTGELFF.